These T cell receptor beta chains were read from a single sample in a study of identical twins. TCRdb re-called the 5' RACE reads through MiXCR, storing one row per CDR3 protein. Here the sample spans some 500,000 distinct CDR3 sequences, roughly a fifth being singletons. These data also featured in a second study, about T cells expressing NK-cell markers.

The sequenced sample consisted of CD4+ T cells sorted from blood. The receptors here all came from a woman aged 18-35 years in good health. The CDR3 runs from the conserved cysteine through the conserved F or W. Fields, in order: D gene, J gene, clone size, V gene, CDR3 DNA, CDR3 protein. A D gene is named only where the DNA matches it firmly. Clone size appears in some rows only: once, few, many, or a class for an expanded clone.

>TRBD2|TRBJ2-1|many|TRBV20-1
TGCAGTGCTAGGGAATTTGTGCGGGGGTCCTACAATGAGCAGTTCTTC
CSAREFVRGSYNEQFF
>-|TRBJ2-1|-|TRBV27
TGTGCCAGCAGTATCCACGAGACGAATACCAATGAGCAGTTCTTC
CASSIHETNTNEQFF
>-|TRBJ2-1|few|TRBV5-1
TGCGCCAGCAGCTTACAACCACATGAGCAGTTCTTC
CASSLQPHEQFF
>-|TRBJ1-2|-|TRBV4-1
TGCGCCAGCAGCCAAGATCGATACAGCTATGGCTACACCTTC
CASSQDRYSYGYTF
>-|TRBJ1-1|once|TRBV7-2
TGTGCCAGCAGTCAGGACCCAAAGGACACTGAAGCTTTCTTT
CASSQDPKDTEAFF
>-|TRBJ2-6|few|TRBV24-1
TGTGCCACCAGTGATTACAATGCCAACGTCCTGACTTTC
CATSDYNANVLTF
>-|TRBJ1-4|-|TRBV12-3/TRBV12-4
TGTGCCAGCAGTTCCTCGGGGGAAAAACTGTTTTTT
CASSSSGEKLFF
>TRBD1|TRBJ1-2|few|TRBV12-3/TRBV12-4
TGTGCCAGCGTTAGGGACAGGGAGGGCTACACCTTC
CASVRDREGYTF
>-|TRBJ1-6|-|TRBV6-5
TGTGCCAGCAGTAACTCCCGTGGGACGGGAAATTCACCCCTCCACTTT
CASSNSRGTGNSPLHF
>-|TRBJ2-1|-|TRBV25-1
TGTGCCAGCAGTCCACCCGGGCTAGCCCTACCTTACAATGAGCAGTTCTTC
CASSPPGLALPYNEQFF
>-|TRBJ1-1|-|TRBV9
TGTGCCAGCAGCGTAGGGCCAGGGTGGAACACTGAAGCTTTCTTT
CASSVGPGWNTEAFF
>TRBD2|TRBJ2-7|-|TRBV10-3
TGTGCCATCAGTCCGGGACTAGCGGGAGGCCAGTACGAGCAGTACTTC
CAISPGLAGGQYEQYF
>-|TRBJ2-3|few|TRBV7-9
TGTGCCAGCAGCTTCCCTGGGGGTCATACGCAGTATTTT
CASSFPGGHTQYF
>TRBD1|TRBJ2-7|-|TRBV5-5
TGTGCCAGCAGCTTAGAGGGACAGGGATCTTCCTACGAGCAGTACTTC
CASSLEGQGSSYEQYF
>-|TRBJ2-1|few|TRBV20-1
TGCAGTGCTAGAGATCCAGTGAGCAATGAGCAGTTCTTC
CSARDPVSNEQFF
>TRBD2|TRBJ2-5|many|TRBV20-1
TGCAGTGTAACGGGAGGGGGGATGGAGACCCAGTACTTC
CSVTGGGMETQYF
>-|TRBJ1-2|few|TRBV20-1
TGCAGTGCTAGAGACAGACAGCTGTCCACCTTC
CSARDRQLSTF
>TRBD2|TRBJ2-2|few|TRBV12-3/TRBV12-4
TGTGCCAGCAGCCCCGAGGCTAGCGGCAACACCGGGGAGCTGTTTTTT
CASSPEASGNTGELFF
>-|TRBJ2-7|few|TRBV20-1
TGCAGTGCTAGGACGGGAACGGTCTCCTACGAGCAGTACTTC
CSARTGTVSYEQYF
>TRBD2|TRBJ2-1|few|TRBV20-1
TGCAGTGCTCCCCAACGGGGGGGTAACTACAATGAGCAGTTCTTC
CSAPQRGGNYNEQFF
>-|TRBJ2-3|few|TRBV24-1
TGTGCCACCAGTGATGTTAAAACGGGCACAGATACGCAGTATTTT
CATSDVKTGTDTQYF
>-|TRBJ2-3|-|TRBV2
TGTGCCAGCAGGTCGATCTCAGATACGCAGTATTTT
CASRSISDTQYF
>TRBD2|TRBJ2-2|-|TRBV20-1
TGCAGTGCTATTGGCAGCGGGGGGGCCCCCGGGGAGCTGTTTTTT
CSAIGSGGAPGELFF
>TRBD2|TRBJ2-1|few|TRBV11-2
TGTGCCAGCAGCTTAAGCGGGAGGGTCCTTAATGAGCAGTTCTTC
CASSLSGRVLNEQFF
>-|TRBJ2-5|-|TRBV24-1
TGTGCCACCAGTGATACGCGGGAAGGAGGGGAGACCCAGTACTTC
CATSDTREGGETQYF
>TRBD1|TRBJ2-7|many|TRBV20-1
TGCAGTGCTACTCAGGGGGCGTCCTACGAGCAGTACTTC
CSATQGASYEQYF
>TRBD2|TRBJ2-1|few|TRBV20-1
TGCAGTGCTAGCGGACTAGCGGGAAGCCATGAGCAGTTCTTC
CSASGLAGSHEQFF
>TRBD2|TRBJ2-3|few|TRBV29-1
TGCAGCGTTGAAACCCTAGCGGGGAGCACAGATACGCAGTATTTT
CSVETLAGSTDTQYF